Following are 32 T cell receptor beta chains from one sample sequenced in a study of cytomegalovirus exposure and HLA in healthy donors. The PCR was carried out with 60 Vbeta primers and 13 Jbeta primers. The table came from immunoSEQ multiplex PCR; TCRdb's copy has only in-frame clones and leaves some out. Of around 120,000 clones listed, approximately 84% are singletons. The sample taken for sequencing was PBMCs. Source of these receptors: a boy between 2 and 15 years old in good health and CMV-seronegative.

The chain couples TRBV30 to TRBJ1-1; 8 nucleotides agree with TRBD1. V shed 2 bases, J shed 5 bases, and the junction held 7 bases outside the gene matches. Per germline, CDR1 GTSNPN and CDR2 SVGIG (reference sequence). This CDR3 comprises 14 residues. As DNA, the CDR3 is TGTGCCTGGAGTTGGGGGACAGGTGCGACTGAAGCTTTCTTT. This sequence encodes CAWSWGTGATEAFF.

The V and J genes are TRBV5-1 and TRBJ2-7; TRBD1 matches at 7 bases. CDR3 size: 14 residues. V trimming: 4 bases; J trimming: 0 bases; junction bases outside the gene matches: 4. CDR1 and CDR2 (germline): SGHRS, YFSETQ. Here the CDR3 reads CASSRGTASYEQYF. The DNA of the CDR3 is TGCGCCAGCAGCCGAGGGACAGCCTCCTACGAGCAGTACTTC.

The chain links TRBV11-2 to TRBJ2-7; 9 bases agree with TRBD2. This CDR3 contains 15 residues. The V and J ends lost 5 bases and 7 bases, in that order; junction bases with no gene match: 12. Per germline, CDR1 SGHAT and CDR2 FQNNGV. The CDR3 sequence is CASSQLKWLAGEQYV. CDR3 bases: TGTGCCAGCAGCCAATTAAAGTGGCTAGCGGGAGAGCAGTACGTC.

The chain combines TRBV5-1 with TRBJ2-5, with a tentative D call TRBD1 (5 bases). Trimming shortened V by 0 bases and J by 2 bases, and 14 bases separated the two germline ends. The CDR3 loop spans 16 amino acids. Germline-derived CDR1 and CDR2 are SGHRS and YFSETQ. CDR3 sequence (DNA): TGCGCCAGCAGCTTGGGGGCAGGGTATAGTCAAGAGACCCAGTACTTC. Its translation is CASSLGAGYSQETQYF. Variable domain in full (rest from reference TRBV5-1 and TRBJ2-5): KAGVTQTPRYLIKTRGQQVTLSCSPISGHRSVSWYQQTPGQGLQFLFEYFSETQRNKGNFPGRFSGRQFSNSRSEMNVSTLELGDSALYLCASSLGAGYSQETQYFGPGTRLLVL.

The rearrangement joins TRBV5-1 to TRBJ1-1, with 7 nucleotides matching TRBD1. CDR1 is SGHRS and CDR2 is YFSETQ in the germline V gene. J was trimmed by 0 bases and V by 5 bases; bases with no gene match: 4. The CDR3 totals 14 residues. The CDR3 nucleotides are TGCGCCAGCAGATGGGACAGTTTGAACACTGAAGCTTTCTTT. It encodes CASRWDSLNTEAFF.

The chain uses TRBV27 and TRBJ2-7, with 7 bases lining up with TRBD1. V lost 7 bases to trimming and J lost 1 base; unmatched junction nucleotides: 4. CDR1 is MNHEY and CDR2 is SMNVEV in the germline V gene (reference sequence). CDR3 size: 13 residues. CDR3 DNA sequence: TGTGCCAGCACCCGACAGGGTTCCTACGAGCAGTACTTC. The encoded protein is CASTRQGSYEQYF.

In DNA, the CDR3 is TGTGCCAGCAGAAAATACACAGCGGGACTCTACAATGAGCAGTTCTTC. It specifies CASRKYTAGLYNEQFF. The J gene is TRBJ2-1, the V gene TRBV7-9; 7 positions agree with TRBD2. CDR3 length equals 16 residues. Per germline, CDR1 SEHNR and CDR2 FQNEAQ (reference sequence). V trimming: 6 bases; J trimming: 3 bases; junction bases outside the gene matches: 11.

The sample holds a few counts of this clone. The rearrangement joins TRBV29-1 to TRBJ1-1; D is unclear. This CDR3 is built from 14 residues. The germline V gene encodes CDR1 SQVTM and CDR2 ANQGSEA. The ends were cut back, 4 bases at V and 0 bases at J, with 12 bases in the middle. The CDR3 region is CSVVGIFMNTEAFF. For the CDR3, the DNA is TGCAGCGTTGTCGGGATTTTCATGAACACTGAAGCTTTCTTT.

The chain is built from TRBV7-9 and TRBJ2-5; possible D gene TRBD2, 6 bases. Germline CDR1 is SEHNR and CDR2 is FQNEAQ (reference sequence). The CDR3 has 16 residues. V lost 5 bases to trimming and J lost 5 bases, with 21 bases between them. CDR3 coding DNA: TGTGCCAGCAGCCCGACCGCGGGACGGGCAACGGAGACCCAGTACTTC. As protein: CASSPTAGRATETQYF.

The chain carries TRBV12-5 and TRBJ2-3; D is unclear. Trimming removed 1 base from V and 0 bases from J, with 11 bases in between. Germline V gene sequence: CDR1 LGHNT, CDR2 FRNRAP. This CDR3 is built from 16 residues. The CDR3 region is CASGLGITTSTDTQYF. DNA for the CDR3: TGTGCTAGTGGTTTGGGCATTACGACTAGCACAGATACGCAGTATTTT.

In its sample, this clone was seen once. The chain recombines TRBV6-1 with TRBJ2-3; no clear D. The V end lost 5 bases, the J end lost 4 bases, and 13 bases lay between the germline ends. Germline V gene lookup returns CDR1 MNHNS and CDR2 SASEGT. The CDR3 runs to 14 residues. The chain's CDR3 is CASSNPSLADTQYF. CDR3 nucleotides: TGTGCCAGCAGTAACCCGTCCCTAGCAGATACGCAGTATTTT.

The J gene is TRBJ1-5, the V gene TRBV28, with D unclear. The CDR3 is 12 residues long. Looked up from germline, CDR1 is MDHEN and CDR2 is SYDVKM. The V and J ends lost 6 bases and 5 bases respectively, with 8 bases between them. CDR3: CASSLTYQPQHF. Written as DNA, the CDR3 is TGTGCCAGCAGCTTAACATATCAGCCCCAGCATTTT.

The CDR3 nucleotides are TGTGCCAGCAGTACCTCCGGGGGGGGCAATCAGCCCCAGCATTTT. It translates to CASSTSGGGNQPQHF. The chain combines TRBV6-1 with TRBJ1-5; D is possibly TRBD1 (5 bases). V dropped 5 bases and J dropped 2 bases, with 13 bases sitting between them. CDR1 and CDR2 from the germline V gene are MNHNS and SASEGT. The CDR3 has 15 amino acids.

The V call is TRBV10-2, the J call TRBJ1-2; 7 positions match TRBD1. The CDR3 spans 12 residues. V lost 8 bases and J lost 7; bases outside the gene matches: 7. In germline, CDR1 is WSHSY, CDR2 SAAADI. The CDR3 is CASGGQSPGYTF. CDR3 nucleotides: TGCGCCAGCGGGGGACAGAGTCCTGGCTACACCTTC.

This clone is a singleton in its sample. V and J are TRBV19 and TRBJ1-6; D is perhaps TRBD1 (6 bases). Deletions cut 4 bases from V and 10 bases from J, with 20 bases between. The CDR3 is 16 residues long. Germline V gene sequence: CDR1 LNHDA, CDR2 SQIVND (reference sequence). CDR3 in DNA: TGTGCCAGTAGTACCGCGAATACAGGGCTCACATCACCCCTCCACTTT. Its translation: CASSTANTGLTSPLHF.

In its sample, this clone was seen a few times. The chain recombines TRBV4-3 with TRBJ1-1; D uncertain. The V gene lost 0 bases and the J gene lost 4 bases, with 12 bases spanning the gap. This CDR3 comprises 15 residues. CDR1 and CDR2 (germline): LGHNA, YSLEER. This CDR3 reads CASSQEWRRSTEAFF. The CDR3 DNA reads TGCGCCAGCAGCCAAGAATGGCGGCGGAGCACTGAAGCTTTCTTT.

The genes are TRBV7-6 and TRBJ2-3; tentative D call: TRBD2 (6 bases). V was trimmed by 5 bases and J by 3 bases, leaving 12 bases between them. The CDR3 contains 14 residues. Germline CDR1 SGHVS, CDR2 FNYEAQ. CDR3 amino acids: CASSLLGGTDTQYF. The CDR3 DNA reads TGTGCCAGCAGCCTACTTGGAGGGACAGATACGCAGTATTTT.

DNA of the CDR3: TGTGCCAGCAGCTTTTGGGGGAGCGGGGGCAATCAGCCCCAGCATTTT. It translates to CASSFWGSGGNQPQHF. This chain links TRBV7-9 with TRBJ1-5; D is perhaps TRBD1 (5 bases). Germline loops: CDR1 SEHNR, CDR2 FQNEAQ (reference sequence). Trimming shortened V by 3 bases and J by 2 bases, and 14 bases separated the two germline ends. CDR3 length: 16 amino acids.

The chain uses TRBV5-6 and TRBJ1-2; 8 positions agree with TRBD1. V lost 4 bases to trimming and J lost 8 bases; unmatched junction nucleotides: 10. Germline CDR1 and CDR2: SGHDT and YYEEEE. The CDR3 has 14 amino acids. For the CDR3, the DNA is TGTGCCAGCAGCCCGGGGACAGGCTTGGAGGGCTACACCTTC. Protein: CASSPGTGLEGYTF.

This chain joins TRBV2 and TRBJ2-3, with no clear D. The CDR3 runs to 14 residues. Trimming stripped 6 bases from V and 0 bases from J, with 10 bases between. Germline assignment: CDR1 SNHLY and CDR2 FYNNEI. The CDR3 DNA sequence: TGTGCCAGCAGCGCGGCAGTTAGCACAGATACGCAGTATTTT. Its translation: CASSAAVSTDTQYF.

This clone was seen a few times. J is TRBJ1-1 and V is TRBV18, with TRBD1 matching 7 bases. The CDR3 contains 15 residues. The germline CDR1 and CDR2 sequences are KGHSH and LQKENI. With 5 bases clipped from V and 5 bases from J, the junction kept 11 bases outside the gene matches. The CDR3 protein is CASSKIQGPTTEAFF. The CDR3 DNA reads TGTGCCAGCTCAAAAATACAGGGGCCGACAACTGAAGCTTTCTTT. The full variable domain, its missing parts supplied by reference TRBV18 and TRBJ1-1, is NAGVMQNPRHLVRRRGQEARLRCSPMKGHSHVYWYRQLPEEGLKFMVYLQKENIIDESGMPKERFSAEFPKEGPSILRIQQVVRGDSAAYFCASSKIQGPTTEAFFGQGTRLTVV.

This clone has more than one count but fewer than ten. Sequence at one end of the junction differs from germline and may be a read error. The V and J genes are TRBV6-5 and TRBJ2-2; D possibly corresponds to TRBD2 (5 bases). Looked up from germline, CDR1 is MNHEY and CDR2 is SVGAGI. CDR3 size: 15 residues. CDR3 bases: TGTGCCAGCAGTTACCCCGTCAGTCAACACCGGGGAGCTGTTTTT. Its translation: CASSYPVSQHRGAVF.

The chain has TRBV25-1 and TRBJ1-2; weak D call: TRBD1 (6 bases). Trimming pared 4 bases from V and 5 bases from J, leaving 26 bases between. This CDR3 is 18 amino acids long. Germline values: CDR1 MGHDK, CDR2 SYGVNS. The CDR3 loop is CASSGQDSPSGSRYGYTF. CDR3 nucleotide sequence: TGTGCCAGCAGTGGTCAGGACAGCCCCTCAGGTTCTAGATATGGCTACACCTTC.

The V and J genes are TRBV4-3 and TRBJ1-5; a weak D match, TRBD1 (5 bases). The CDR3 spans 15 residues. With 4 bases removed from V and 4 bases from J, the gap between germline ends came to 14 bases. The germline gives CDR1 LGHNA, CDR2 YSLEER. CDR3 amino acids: CASSLVRVPNQPQHF. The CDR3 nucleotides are TGCGCCAGCAGCCTGGTCAGGGTTCCGAATCAGCCCCAGCATTTT.

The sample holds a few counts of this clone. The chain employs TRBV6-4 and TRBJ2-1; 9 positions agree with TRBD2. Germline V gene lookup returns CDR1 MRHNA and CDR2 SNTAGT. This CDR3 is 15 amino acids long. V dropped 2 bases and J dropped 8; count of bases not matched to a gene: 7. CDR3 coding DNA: TGTGCCAGCAGTGACGTGGCGGGAGGGCCACATGAGCAGTTCTTC. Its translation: CASSDVAGGPHEQFF.

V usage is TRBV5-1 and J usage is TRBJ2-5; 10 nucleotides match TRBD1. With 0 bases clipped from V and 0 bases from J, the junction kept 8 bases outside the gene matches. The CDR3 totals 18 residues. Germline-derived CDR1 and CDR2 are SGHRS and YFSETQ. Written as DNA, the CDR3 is TGCGCCAGCAGCTTGGGAAGCGGGACAGGGGCGTACCAAGAGACCCAGTACTTC. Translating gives CASSLGSGTGAYQETQYF.

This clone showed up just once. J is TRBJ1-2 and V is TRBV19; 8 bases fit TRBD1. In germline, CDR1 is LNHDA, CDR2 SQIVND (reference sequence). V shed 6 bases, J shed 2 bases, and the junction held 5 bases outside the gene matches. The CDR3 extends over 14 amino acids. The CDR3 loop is CASRETGVNYGYTF. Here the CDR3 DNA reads TGTGCCAGTAGAGAGACAGGGGTGAACTATGGCTACACCTTC.

The CDR3 bases are TGCGCCAGCAGCAGAGGGACAGGGGGGGGCGAGCAGTACGTC. It encodes CASSRGTGGGEQYV. The rearrangement uses TRBV5-1 and TRBJ2-7, with 11 bases matching TRBD1. J lost 6 bases, V lost 4 bases, and 6 bases had no gene match. The length of the CDR3 is 14 residues. The germline CDR1 and CDR2 sequences are SGHRS and YFSETQ.

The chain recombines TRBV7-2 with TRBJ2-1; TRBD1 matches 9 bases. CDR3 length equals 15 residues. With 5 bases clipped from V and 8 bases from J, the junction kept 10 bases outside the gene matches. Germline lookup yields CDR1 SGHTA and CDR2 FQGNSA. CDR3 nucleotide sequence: TGTGCCAGCAGCCGTACAGGGGGCATGATCGATGAGCAGTTCTTC. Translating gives CASSRTGGMIDEQFF.

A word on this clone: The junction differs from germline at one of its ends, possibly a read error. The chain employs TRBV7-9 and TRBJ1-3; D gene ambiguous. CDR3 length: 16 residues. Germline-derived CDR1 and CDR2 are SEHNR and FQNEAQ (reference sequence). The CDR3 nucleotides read TGTTCCAGCAGTTCCCTCTGGAGTACCCAGGGAAACACCATATATTTT. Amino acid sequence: CSSSSLWSTQGNTIYF.

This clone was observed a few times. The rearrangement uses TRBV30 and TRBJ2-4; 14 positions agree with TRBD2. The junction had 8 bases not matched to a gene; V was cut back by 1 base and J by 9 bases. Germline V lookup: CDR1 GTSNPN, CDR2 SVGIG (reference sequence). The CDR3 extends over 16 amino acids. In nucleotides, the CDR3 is TGTGCCTGGAGTGGAGGGACTAGCGGGAGTCAGAGCATTCAGTACTTC. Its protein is CAWSGGTSGSQSIQYF.

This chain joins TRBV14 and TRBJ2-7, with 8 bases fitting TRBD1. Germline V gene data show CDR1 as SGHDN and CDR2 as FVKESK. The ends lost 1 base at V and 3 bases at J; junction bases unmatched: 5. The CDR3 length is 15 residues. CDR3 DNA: TGTGCCAGCAGCCAAGGACAGGGGCCTTTCTACGAGCAGTACTTC. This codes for CASSQGQGPFYEQYF.